These 3 T cell receptor beta chains share one sample of origin, sequenced in a study of cytomegalovirus exposure and HLA in healthy donors. Libraries were prepared by immunoSEQ multiplex PCR; TCRdb keeps only in-frame clonotypes and omits some of them. The table lists about 130,000 clones, approximately 90% of them singletons. The specimen was PBMCs. The receptors were gathered from a woman aged 25 to 39 in good health and CMV-seropositive.

The J gene is TRBJ2-7, the V gene TRBV5-8; D possibly corresponds to TRBD2 (6 bases). Germline V CDR1 and CDR2: SGHTS, YDEGEE. Between the trimmed V and J ends, which lost 0 bases and 2 bases, there was a span of 12 bases. This CDR3 is built from 15 residues. The CDR3 protein is CASSLAPSAAYEQYF. The CDR3 DNA sequence: TGTGCCAGCAGCTTGGCGCCTAGCGCTGCCTACGAGCAGTACTTC.

The genes are TRBV10-3 and TRBJ2-1, with 7 bases aligning to TRBD2. CDR3 length: 15 residues. The germline gives CDR1 ENHRY, CDR2 SYGVKD. The J segment lost 5 bases and the V segment lost 3 bases, leaving 7 bases of the junction unmatched. This CDR3 reads CAISEGRGTNNEQFF. The CDR3 coding sequence is TGTGCCATCAGTGAAGGGCGGGGGACGAACAATGAGCAGTTCTTC.

This rearrangement joins TRBV28 to TRBJ1-5; D uncertain. The CDR3 has 12 amino acids. Per germline, CDR1 MDHEN and CDR2 SYDVKM. Deletions cut 6 bases from V and 6 bases from J, with 9 bases between. This CDR3 is CASSGVGQPQHF. Here the CDR3 DNA reads TGTGCCAGCAGCGGGGTCGGTCAGCCCCAGCATTTT.